A selection of T cell receptor beta chains follows, all from one sample in a study of shared clonotypes between healthy human individuals. The method was immunoSEQ multiplex PCR; TCRdb's version includes in-frame clones alone and lacks a portion of them. This table has 300,000 to 350,000 clones, about 70% appearing once. The source material was memory CD4+ T cells sorted from blood. The source of these receptors is a man aged 30 to 45 in good health. CDR3s include the opening cysteine and the closing phenylalanine or tryptophan. Each record gives: D gene, V gene, clone size, J gene, CDR3 DNA, CDR3 protein. The D gene is left open where the match is weak. Expanded clones get a size class; other rows say once, few or many, or leave the size out.

-,TRBV7-9,-,TRBJ2-1,TGTGCCAGCAGCTTAGAGGCAGGGGAAAAGTTCTTC,CASSLEAGEKFF
TRBD2,TRBV28,-,TRBJ2-7,TGTGCCAGCAGTTCCCCCTCAGCTAGCGGGAACTACGAGCAGTACTTC,CASSSPSASGNYEQYF
-,TRBV28,-,TRBJ1-1,TGTGCCAGCAGTTTAGTAGAGGTAGGGGCGGGAGCTTTCTTT,CASSLVEVGAGAFF
-,TRBV28,once,TRBJ2-1,TGTGCCAGCAGTCCCGGGGTAGCGGTCTACAATGAGCAGTTCTTC,CASSPGVAVYNEQFF
TRBD2,TRBV5-4,-,TRBJ2-6,TGTGCCAGCAGCGGGGGAGGGGTCTCTGGGGCCAACGTCCTGACTTTC,CASSGGGVSGANVLTF
-,TRBV14,-,TRBJ1-5,TGTGCCAGCAGCCAAGAAGGGGCGGTTGATCAGCCCCAGCATTTT,CASSQEGAVDQPQHF
TRBD2,TRBV6-5,-,TRBJ2-2,TGTGCCAGCATAGCTAGCGGGAACACCGGGGAGCTGTTTTTT,CASIASGNTGELFF
TRBD1,TRBV6-1,-,TRBJ2-7,TGTGCCAGCAGTAGACAGGGTAACGGATACGAGCAGTACTTC,CASSRQGNGYEQYF
TRBD1,TRBV7-3,few,TRBJ1-5,TGTGCCAGCAGCCGCGGGACAGTATCATCATGGCAGCCCCAGCATTTT,CASSRGTVSSWQPQHF
-,TRBV11-2,-,TRBJ2-1,TGTGCCAGCGTACGCCGGACTACACCCAGTTTGGGCGATGAGCAGTTCTTC,CASVRRTTPSLGDEQFF
-,TRBV5-6,-,TRBJ2-1,TGTGCCAGCAGCTTGTATGGAGGCCCCCACAATGAGCAGTTCTTC,CASSLYGGPHNEQFF
-,TRBV19,many,TRBJ2-1,TGTGCCAGTCAACAAGACAGGAGCTCCTACAATGAGCAGTTCTTC,CASQQDRSSYNEQFF
-,TRBV28,-,TRBJ2-6,TGTGCCAGCAGAAGCCGGGACCCCTCGCCTGGGGCCAACGTCCTGACTTTC,CASRSRDPSPGANVLTF
-,TRBV6-1,-,TRBJ2-7,TGTGCCAGCAGTGAACAGGCGCGCACAGGGCCCTACGAGCAGTACTTC,CASSEQARTGPYEQYF
TRBD1,TRBV7-8,-,TRBJ2-5,TGTGCCAGCAGCTTAAGGACAGGGGGATTGGGAAAGTTAGAGACCCAGTACTTC,CASSLRTGGLGKLETQYF
-,TRBV6-1,-,TRBJ1-5,TGTGCCAGCAGTGAGGTTGGCGGCAATCAGCCCCAGCATTTT,CASSEVGGNQPQHF
-,TRBV7-8,-,TRBJ2-7,TGTGCCAGCAGCTTAGCGTTCCGGGAGCAGTACTTC,CASSLAFREQYF
-,TRBV19,-,TRBJ2-1,TGTGCCAGTAGTCCCTCCCTCCCCTCGGAAGCTTACAATGAGCAGTTCTTC,CASSPSLPSEAYNEQFF
-,TRBV18,-,TRBJ2-7,TGTGCCAGCTCACCACTTATAGGGGGGGATCACTACGAGCAGTACTTC,CASSPLIGGDHYEQYF
TRBD2,TRBV6-6,-,TRBJ2-5,TGTGCCAGCAGTTATGTTGGGGGAGGGGAGACCCAGTACTTC,CASSYVGGGETQYF
-,TRBV20-1,few,TRBJ2-5,TGCAGTGCTGGAAGGGGGGAGACCCAGTACTTC,CSAGRGETQYF
TRBD1,TRBV6-4,-,TRBJ2-1,TGTGCCAGCAGTGCGGGACAGGGTTCAAATGAGCAGTTCTTC,CASSAGQGSNEQFF
-,TRBV18,few,TRBJ2-2,TGTGCCAGCTCACCACCGAAAACAGGGCTGAACACCGGGGAGCTGTTTTTT,CASSPPKTGLNTGELFF
TRBD2,TRBV5-1,-,TRBJ2-1,TGCGCCAGCAGCTTGGGCCCCGCGGCTAGCGGGAGAGAGGAGCAGTTCTTC,CASSLGPAASGREEQFF
-,TRBV6-1,once,TRBJ2-3,TGTGCCAGCAGTTTAACATACACAGATACGCAGTATTTT,CASSLTYTDTQYF
TRBD2,TRBV7-9,few,TRBJ2-2,TGTGCCAGCACCGAGACTAGCGCCGGCGGGGAGCTGTTTTTT,CASTETSAGGELFF
TRBD2,TRBV4-1,-,TRBJ2-5,TGCGCCAGCAGCCAAGAATCCGGCGGGAGGGCGGTGAAGACCCAGTACTTC,CASSQESGGRAVKTQYF
-,TRBV7-2,few,TRBJ2-2,TGTGCCAGCAGCCCAGGGGCCGGGGAGCTGTTTTTT,CASSPGAGELFF
TRBD2,TRBV7-9,-,TRBJ2-5,TGTGCCAGCAGTCCCCCGAGACTAGCGGGACTAAACCAAGAGACCCAGTACTTC,CASSPPRLAGLNQETQYF
-,TRBV10-3,-,TRBJ2-7,TGTGCCATCACCCCAAGGGCGGGGGACAGTGGCCACGAGCAGTACTTC,CAITPRAGDSGHEQYF
-,TRBV9,-,TRBJ2-1,TGTGCCAGCAGCGTACTATCGACTAGTGACAATGAGCAGTTCTTC,CASSVLSTSDNEQFF
TRBD1,TRBV28,few,TRBJ1-4,TGTGCCAGCAGTTTAGGACAGGGAAGGCTGTTTTTT,CASSLGQGRLFF